These 20 T cell receptor beta chains came from one sample sequenced in a study of cytomegalovirus exposure and HLA in healthy donors. A multiplex PCR was run with 60 Vbeta primers and 13 Jbeta primers. The repertoire was sequenced with immunoSEQ multiplex PCR; TCRdb's copy has only in-frame clones and lacks some. The data hold 150,000 to 200,000 clones, with 60% to 80% observed a single time. Sequencing was done on a sample of PBMCs. Every receptor here comes from a man aged 50-60 years in good health and CMV-seropositive.

In nucleotides, the CDR3 is TGTGCCAGCAAAGAGCGGGTTAGCACAGATACGCAGTATTTT. Translation: CASKERVSTDTQYF. This chain joins TRBV6-1 and TRBJ2-3; weak D call: TRBD2 (6 bases). Germline lookup yields CDR1 MNHNS and CDR2 SASEGT. V was shortened by 7 bases and J by 0 bases, with 11 bases between the two germline ends. The CDR3 has 14 amino acids.

The J gene is TRBJ2-1, the V gene TRBV27, with a possible D match to TRBD1 (6 bases). In germline, CDR1 is MNHEY, CDR2 SMNVEV (reference sequence). The V and J ends lost 3 bases and 4 bases respectively, with 16 bases between them. CDR3 size: 16 residues. The CDR3 protein is CASSFAGDAFYNEQFF. CDR3 in DNA: TGTGCCAGCAGTTTCGCAGGGGACGCCTTTTACAATGAGCAGTTCTTC.

V gene TRBV4-1 combines with J gene TRBJ1-1; perhaps TRBD1 as D (5 bases). The CDR3 has 18 residues. Germline-derived CDR1 and CDR2 are MGHRA and YSYEKL. The germline V and J ends were trimmed by 1 base and 1 base, with 19 bases remaining between them. The CDR3 nucleotides are TGCGCCAGCAGCCAAGCGCTATTTTTTACGGGGGAGAACACTGAAGCTTTCTTT. Encoded protein: CASSQALFFTGENTEAFF.

This sequence joins TRBV19 and TRBJ1-6; a possible D gene is TRBD1 (6 bases). This CDR3 has 15 amino acids. Trimming removed 3 bases from V and 7 bases from J, with 13 bases in between. Germline loops: CDR1 LNHDA, CDR2 SQIVND (reference sequence). In DNA form, the CDR3 reads TGTGCCAGTAGTATTGGGTCCAGGGGCAATTCACCCCTCCACTTT. This codes for CASSIGSRGNSPLHF.

This chain joins TRBV2 and TRBJ1-6, with D tentatively TRBD1 (6 bases). CDR1 is SNHLY, CDR2 FYNNEI, per germline. Trimming took off 6 bases at V and 9 bases at J, with 12 bases between the two ends. CDR3 length equals 13 residues. The CDR3 region has the DNA TGTGCCAGCAGCAGGGGTGCAGGTTCACCCCTCCACTTT. As protein: CASSRGAGSPLHF.

This clone has just one count. The rearrangement links TRBV6-5 to TRBJ2-4; maybe TRBD1 (5 bases). This CDR3 has 12 residues. V was pared by 8 bases and J by 4 bases, with 9 bases between. Germline assignment: CDR1 MNHEY and CDR2 SVGAGI. The CDR3 is CASSTEKNIQYF. CDR3 DNA sequence: TGTGCCAGCTCGACAGAGAAAAACATTCAGTACTTC.

A few counts support this clone. The chain joins TRBV5-1 to TRBJ2-3, with 14 bases identical to TRBD2. The V gene's germline CDR1 is SGHRS and CDR2 YFSETQ. The CDR3 length is 17 residues. Germline trimming cut 4 bases from V and 6 bases from J; bases unmatched to any gene: 10. The CDR3 DNA follows: TGCGCCAGCAGCACGGCCGGGACTAGCGGGGGAGGGGATACGCAGTATTTT. This translates into CASSTAGTSGGGDTQYF.

In this sample, this clone turned up a few times. This sequence joins TRBV6-1 and TRBJ1-1; possibly TRBD1 for D (6 bases). Looked up from germline, CDR1 is MNHNS and CDR2 is SASEGT. Trimming took off 6 bases at V and 7 bases at J, with 6 bases between the two ends. CDR3 length: 10 amino acids. The CDR3 DNA follows: TGTGCCAGCAGGACAGGTGAAGCTTTCTTT. Residues: CASRTGEAFF.

This sequence joins TRBV5-1 and TRBJ2-2, with 7 bases lining up with TRBD2. The ends lost 4 bases at V and 3 bases at J; junction bases unmatched: 6. The germline CDR1 and CDR2 sequences are SGHRS and YFSETQ. The CDR3 is made up of 15 amino acids. The chain's CDR3 is CASSRSGSDTGELFF. The CDR3, as DNA: TGCGCCAGCAGCCGTAGCGGGTCGGACACCGGGGAGCTGTTTTTT.

This sequence joins TRBV5-1 and TRBJ1-2; D remains ambiguous. Germline CDR1 and CDR2: SGHRS and YFSETQ. Trimming cost V 0 bases and J 6 bases, with 6 bases left between them. The CDR3 totals 12 residues. The CDR3 bases are TGCGCCAGCAGCTTGGACAGAGATGGCTACACCTTC. Its translation: CASSLDRDGYTF.

J is TRBJ1-1 and V is TRBV5-1, with 10 bases matching TRBD1. Germline CDR1 and CDR2: SGHRS and YFSETQ. Trimming at V came to 0 bases and at J to 7 bases, leaving 12 bases not matched to a gene. This CDR3 contains 17 residues. The DNA for the CDR3 is TGCGCCAGCAGCTTGGGGTTGGAGGGACAGGGGATCGTTGAAGCTTTCTTT. Amino acids: CASSLGLEGQGIVEAFF.

The V call is TRBV28, the J call TRBJ1-3; TRBD1 agrees at 10 bases. The CDR3 extends over 15 amino acids. Germline lookup yields CDR1 MDHEN and CDR2 SYDVKM. V trimming: 4 bases; J trimming: 4 bases; junction bases outside the gene matches: 4. CDR3 coding DNA: TGTGCCAGCAGTTCACGGACAGGGGGAGGAAACACCATATATTTT. Its translation is CASSSRTGGGNTIYF.

The V call is TRBV4-1, the J call TRBJ2-1; D remains unclear. With 3 bases removed from V and 5 bases from J, the gap between germline ends came to 5 bases. The CDR3 runs to 12 residues. Germline V gene lookup returns CDR1 MGHRA and CDR2 YSYEKL. CDR3 bases: TGCGCCAGCAGCCAGGGCCACAATGAGCAGTTCTTC. This codes for CASSQGHNEQFF.

This sequence joins TRBV7-9 and TRBJ2-1, with TRBD2 matching over 14 bases. The CDR3 sequence is 16 residues long. Germline CDR1 SEHNR, CDR2 FQNEAQ (reference sequence). V was pared by 5 bases and J by 10 bases, with 10 bases of the junction left unmatched. The CDR3 region has the DNA TGTGCCAGCAGCCGCGGACTAGCGGGGGGTGCAATGGAGCAGTTCTTC. The encoded protein is CASSRGLAGGAMEQFF.

This clone was observed a few times. The chain uses TRBV29-1 and TRBJ2-5; 7 nucleotides line up with TRBD2. The V gene end was trimmed by 7 bases and the J gene end by 2 bases; junction bases not matched to a gene: 10. This CDR3 contains 14 residues. Per the germline V gene, CDR1 is SQVTM and CDR2 is ANQGSEA. CDR3 nucleotides: TGCAGCGCCGGACCTGGGACTACGCAAGAGACCCAGTACTTC. It codes for CSAGPGTTQETQYF. Using reference TRBV29-1 and TRBJ2-5 for the parts outside the CDR3, the full variable domain is SAVISQKPSRDICQRGTSLTIQCQVDSQVTMMFWYRQQPGQSLTLIATANQGSEATYESGFVIDKFPISRPNLTFSTLTVSNMSPEDSSIYLCSAGPGTTQETQYFGPGTRLLVL.

The chain links TRBV7-2 to TRBJ1-3; the D gene is possibly TRBD1 (5 bases). The CDR3 covers 15 residues. Germline-derived CDR1 and CDR2 are SGHTA and FQGNSA. Trimming stripped 5 bases from V and 2 bases from J, with 13 bases between. CDR3 sequence reads: CASSRGGVPGNTIYF. CDR3 sequence (DNA): TGTGCCAGCAGCCGTGGGGGGGTTCCTGGAAACACCATATATTTT.

The rearrangement uses TRBV5-8 and TRBJ2-7, with a weak D call TRBD1 (6 bases). The length of the CDR3 is 14 residues. Per the germline V gene, CDR1 is SGHTS and CDR2 is YDEGEE. Trimming stripped 3 bases from V and 3 bases from J, with 13 bases between. CDR3 DNA: TGTGCCAGCAGCTCGAGGACAGAAAACTACGAGCAGTACGTC. This codes for CASSSRTENYEQYV.

The genes are TRBV6-5 and TRBJ2-3; TRBD1 is a possible D gene (6 bases). V was clipped by 6 bases and J by 3 bases, with 16 bases between them. The CDR3 runs 15 residues. The germline V gene encodes CDR1 MNHEY and CDR2 SVGAGI. The CDR3 is CASSSFGQITDTQYF. CDR3 nucleotide sequence: TGTGCCAGCAGCTCCTTTGGACAGATAACAGATACGCAGTATTTT.

This clone occurred a few times. The chain joins TRBV6-1 to TRBJ1-6; D is perhaps TRBD1 (5 bases). CDR3 length equals 16 residues. The V end lost 3 bases, the J end lost 7 bases, and 16 bases lay between the germline ends. Germline V gene sequence: CDR1 MNHNS, CDR2 SASEGT. The chain's CDR3 is CASSEVRGIRNSPLHF. The DNA for the CDR3 is TGTGCCAGCAGTGAGGTTCGGGGGATAAGGAATTCACCCCTCCACTTT.

This clone was observed once. This chain links TRBV27 with TRBJ2-6; 7 nucleotides match TRBD1. The germline gives CDR1 MNHEY, CDR2 SMNVEV (reference sequence). The V segment lost 8 bases and the J segment 4 bases; nucleotides outside the gene matches: 11. The CDR3 totals 16 residues. CDR3 protein: CASSLHDRAGANVLTF. CDR3 DNA sequence: TGTGCCAGCTCCCTCCACGACAGGGCCGGGGCCAACGTCCTGACTTTC.